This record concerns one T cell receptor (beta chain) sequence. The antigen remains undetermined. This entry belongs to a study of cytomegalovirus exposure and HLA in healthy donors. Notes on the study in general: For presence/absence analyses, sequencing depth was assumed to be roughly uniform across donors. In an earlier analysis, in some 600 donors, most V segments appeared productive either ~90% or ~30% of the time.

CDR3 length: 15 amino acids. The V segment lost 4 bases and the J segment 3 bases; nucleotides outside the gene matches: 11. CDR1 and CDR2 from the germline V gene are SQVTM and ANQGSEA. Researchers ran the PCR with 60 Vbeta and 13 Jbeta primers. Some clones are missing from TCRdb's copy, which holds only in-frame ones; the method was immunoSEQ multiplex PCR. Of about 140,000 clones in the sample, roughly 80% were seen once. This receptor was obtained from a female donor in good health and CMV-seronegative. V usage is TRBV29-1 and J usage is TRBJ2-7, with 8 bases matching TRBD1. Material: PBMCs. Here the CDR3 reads CSVGYTGQGIYEQYF. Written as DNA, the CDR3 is TGCAGCGTTGGGTACACTGGACAGGGCATCTACGAGCAGTACTTC.